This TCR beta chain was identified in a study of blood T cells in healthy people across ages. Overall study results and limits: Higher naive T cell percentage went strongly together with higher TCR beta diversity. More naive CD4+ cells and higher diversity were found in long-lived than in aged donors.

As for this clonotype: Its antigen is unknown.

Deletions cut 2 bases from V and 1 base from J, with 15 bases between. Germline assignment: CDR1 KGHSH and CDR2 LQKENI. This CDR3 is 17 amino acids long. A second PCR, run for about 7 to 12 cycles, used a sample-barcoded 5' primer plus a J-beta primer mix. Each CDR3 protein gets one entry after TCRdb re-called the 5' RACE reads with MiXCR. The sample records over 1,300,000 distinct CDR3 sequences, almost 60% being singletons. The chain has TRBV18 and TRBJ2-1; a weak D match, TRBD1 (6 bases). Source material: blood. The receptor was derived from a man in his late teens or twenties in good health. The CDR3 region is CASSPGQLKHSYNEQFF. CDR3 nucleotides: TGTGCCAGCTCACCAGGACAGCTGAAGCATTCCTACAATGAGCAGTTCTTC.